This section outlines one T cell receptor beta chain sequence together with its context. This CDR3 is also generated by other DNA sequences in the sample. The CDR3 totals 14 residues. Trimming removed 2 bases at V and 1 base at J, with 7 bases between. Germline-derived CDR1 and CDR2 are SGHKS and YYEKEE (reference sequence). Sequencing used immunoSEQ multiplex PCR; TCRdb keeps in-frame clones, though not all of them. The sample carries 2 million to 2.5 million clones, about 90% recorded once. This specimen comes from a study of shared clonotypes between healthy human individuals. Study at large: Donors had three CD4 naive, three CD4 memory, two CD8 naive and one CD8 memory plate apiece.

This sequence joins TRBV5-5 and TRBJ1-5; TRBD1 is a possible D gene (5 bases). Source material: naive CD4+ T cells from PBMCs. Subset indicated: CD45RA+ positively selected. This TCR came from a man in his late teens or twenties in good health. Some clones in this sample may be carry-over from other donors' samples. The CDR3: CASSFDRSNQPQHF. CDR3 in DNA: TGTGCCAGCAGCTTCGACAGAAGCAATCAGCCCCAGCATTTT.